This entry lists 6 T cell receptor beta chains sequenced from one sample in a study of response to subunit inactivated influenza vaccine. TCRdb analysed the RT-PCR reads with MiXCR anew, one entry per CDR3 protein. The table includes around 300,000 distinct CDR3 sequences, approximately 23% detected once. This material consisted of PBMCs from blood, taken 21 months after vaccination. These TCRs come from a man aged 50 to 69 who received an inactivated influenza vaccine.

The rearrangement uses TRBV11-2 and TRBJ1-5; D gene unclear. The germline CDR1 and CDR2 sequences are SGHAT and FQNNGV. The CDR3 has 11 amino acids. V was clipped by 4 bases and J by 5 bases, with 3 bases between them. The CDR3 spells CASSSHQPQHF. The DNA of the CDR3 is TGTGCCAGCAGCTCCCATCAGCCCCAGCATTTT.

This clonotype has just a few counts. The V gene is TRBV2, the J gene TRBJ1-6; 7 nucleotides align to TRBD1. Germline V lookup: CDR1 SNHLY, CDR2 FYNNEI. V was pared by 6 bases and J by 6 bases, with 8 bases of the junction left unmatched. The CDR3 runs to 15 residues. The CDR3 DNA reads TGTGCCAGCAGGGAGCGGACAGGCCCTAATTCACCCCTCCACTTT. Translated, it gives CASRERTGPNSPLHF.

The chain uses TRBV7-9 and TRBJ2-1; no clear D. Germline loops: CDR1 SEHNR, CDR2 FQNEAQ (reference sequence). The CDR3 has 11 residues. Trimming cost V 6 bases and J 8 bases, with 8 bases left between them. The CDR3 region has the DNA TGTGCCAGCAGTCGACGGGATGAGCAGTTCTTC. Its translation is CASSRRDEQFF. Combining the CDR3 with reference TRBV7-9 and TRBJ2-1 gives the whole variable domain DTGVSQNPRHKITKRGQNVTFRCDPISEHNRLYWYRQTLGQGPEFLTYFQNEAQLEKSRLLSDRFSAERPKGSFSTLEIQRTEQGDSAMYLCASSRRDEQFFGPGTRLTVL.

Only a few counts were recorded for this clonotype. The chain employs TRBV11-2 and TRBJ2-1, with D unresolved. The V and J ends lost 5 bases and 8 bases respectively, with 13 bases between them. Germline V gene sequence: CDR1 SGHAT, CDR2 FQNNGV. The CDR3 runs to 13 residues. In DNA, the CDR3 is TGTGCCAGCAGCCGTGGGCGAGGCCATGAGCAGTTCTTC. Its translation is CASSRGRGHEQFF.

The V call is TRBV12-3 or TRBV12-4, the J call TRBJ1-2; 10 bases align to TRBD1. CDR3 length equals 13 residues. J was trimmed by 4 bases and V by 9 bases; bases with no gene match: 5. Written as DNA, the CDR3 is TGTGCCAGTAGGGACAGGGGATTCTATGGCTACACCTTC. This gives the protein CASRDRGFYGYTF.

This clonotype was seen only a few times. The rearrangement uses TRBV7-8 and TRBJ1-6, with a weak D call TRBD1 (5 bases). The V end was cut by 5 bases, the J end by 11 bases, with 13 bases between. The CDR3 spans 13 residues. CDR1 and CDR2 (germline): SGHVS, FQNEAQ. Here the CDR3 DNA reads TGTGCCAGCAGCCGACAGCCCCAACCACCCCTCCACTTT. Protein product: CASSRQPQPPLHF.